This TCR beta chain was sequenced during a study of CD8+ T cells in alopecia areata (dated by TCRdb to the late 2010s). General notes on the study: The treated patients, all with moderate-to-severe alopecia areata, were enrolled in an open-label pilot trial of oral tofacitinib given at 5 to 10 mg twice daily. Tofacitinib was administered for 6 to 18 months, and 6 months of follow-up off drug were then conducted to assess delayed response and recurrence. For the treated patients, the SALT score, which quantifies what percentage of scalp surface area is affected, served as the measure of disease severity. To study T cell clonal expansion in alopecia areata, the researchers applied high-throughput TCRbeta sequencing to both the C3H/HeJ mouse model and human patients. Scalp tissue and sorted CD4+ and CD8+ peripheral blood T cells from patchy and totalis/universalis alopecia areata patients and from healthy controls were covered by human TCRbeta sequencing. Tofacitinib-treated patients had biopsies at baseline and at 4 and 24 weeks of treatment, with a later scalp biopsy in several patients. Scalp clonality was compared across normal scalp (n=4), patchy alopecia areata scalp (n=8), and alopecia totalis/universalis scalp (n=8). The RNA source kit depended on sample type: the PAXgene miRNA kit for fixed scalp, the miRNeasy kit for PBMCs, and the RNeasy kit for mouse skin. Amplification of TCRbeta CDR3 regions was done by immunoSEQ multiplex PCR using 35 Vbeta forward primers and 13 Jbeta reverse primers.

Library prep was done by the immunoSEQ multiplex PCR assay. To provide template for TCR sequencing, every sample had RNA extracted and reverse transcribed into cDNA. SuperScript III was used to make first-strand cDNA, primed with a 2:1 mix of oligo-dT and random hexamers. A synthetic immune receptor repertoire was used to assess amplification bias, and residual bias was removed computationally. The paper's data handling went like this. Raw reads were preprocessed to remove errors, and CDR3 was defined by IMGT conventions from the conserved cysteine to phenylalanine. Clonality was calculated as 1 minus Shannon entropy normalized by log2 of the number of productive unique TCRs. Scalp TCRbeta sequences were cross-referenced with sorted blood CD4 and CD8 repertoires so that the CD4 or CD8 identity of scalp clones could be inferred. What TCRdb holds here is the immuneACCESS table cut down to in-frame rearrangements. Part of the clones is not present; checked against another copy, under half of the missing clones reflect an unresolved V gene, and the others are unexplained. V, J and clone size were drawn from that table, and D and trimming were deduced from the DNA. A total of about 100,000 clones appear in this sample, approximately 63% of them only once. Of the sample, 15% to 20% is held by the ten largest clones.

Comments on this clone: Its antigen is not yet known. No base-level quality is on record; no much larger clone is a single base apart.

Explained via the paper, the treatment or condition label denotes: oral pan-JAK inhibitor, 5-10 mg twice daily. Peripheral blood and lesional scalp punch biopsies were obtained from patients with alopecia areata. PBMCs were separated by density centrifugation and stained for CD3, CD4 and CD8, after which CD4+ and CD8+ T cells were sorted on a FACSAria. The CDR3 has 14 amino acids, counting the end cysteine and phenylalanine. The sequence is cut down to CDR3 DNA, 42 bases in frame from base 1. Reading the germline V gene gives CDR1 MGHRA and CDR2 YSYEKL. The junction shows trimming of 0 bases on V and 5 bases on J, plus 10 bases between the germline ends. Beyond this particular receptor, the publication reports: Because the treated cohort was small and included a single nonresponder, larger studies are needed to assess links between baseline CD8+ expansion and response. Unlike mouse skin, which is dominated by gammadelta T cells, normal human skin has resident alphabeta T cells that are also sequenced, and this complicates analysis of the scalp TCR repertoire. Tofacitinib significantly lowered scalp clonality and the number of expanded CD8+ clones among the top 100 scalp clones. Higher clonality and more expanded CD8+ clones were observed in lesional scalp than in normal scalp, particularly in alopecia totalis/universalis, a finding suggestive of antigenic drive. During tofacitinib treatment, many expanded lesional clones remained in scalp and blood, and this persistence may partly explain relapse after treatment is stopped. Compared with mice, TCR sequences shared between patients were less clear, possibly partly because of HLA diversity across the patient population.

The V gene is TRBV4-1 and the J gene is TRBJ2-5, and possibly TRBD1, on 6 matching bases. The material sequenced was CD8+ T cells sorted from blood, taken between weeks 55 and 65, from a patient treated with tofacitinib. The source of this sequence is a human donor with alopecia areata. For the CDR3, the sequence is CASSQEGGRETQYF. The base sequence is TGCGCCAGCAGCCAAGAAGGGGGTCGGGAGACCCAGTACTTC.